Following are 18 T cell receptor beta chains from one sample sequenced in a study of graft-versus-host responses after intestinal transplantation. Assay used: immunoSEQ multiplex PCR; TCRdb lists only in-frame clones, some missing. The sample carries 95,000 to 110,000 clones, about nine tenths recorded once. These receptors have no known antigen. The sequencing here drew on unstimulated CD4+ T cells sorted from spleen or lymph node cells, taken before transplant. These TCRs come from a human donor who was the organ donor for an intestinal transplant.

Concerning this clone itself: Other DNA variants within this sample encode the same CDR3. V and J are TRBV11-3 and TRBJ2-1; no clear D gene. Between the trimmed V and J ends, which lost 1 base and 3 bases, there was a span of 7 bases. The CDR3 has 14 residues. Looked up from germline, CDR1 is SGHNT and CDR2 is YENEEA. DNA of the CDR3: TGTGCCAGCAGCTTAGTGGTGGGCTACAATGAGCAGTTCTTC. Translation gives CASSLVVGYNEQFF.

The J gene is TRBJ2-7, the V gene TRBV15, with D perhaps TRBD1 or TRBD2 (5 bases each). Trimming shortened V by 5 bases and J by 7 bases, and 15 bases separated the two germline ends. The CDR3 sequence is 13 residues long. The germline CDR1 and CDR2 sequences are LNHNV and YYDKDF (reference sequence). The CDR3 region has the DNA TGTGCCACCAGCGCACGAGGGGATGGAGAGCAGTACTTC. This translates into CATSARGDGEQYF.

This clone has a single count. The rearrangement uses TRBV18 and TRBJ2-7; 9 bases line up with TRBD1. This CDR3 contains 14 residues. The V gene end was trimmed by 6 bases and the J gene end by 5 bases; junction bases not matched to a gene: 8. Germline V lookup: CDR1 KGHSH, CDR2 LQKENI. DNA of the CDR3: TGTGCCAGCTCCCAGGGACAGGGTAGGAACGAGCAGTACTTC. Encoded protein: CASSQGQGRNEQYF.

The CDR3 bases are TGTGCCAGCAGTGCCCGGACAGGGGTAGACACTGAAGCTTTCTTT. Translation gives CASSARTGVDTEAFF. The rearrangement joins TRBV6-1 to TRBJ1-1; 9 bases map to TRBD1. The length of the CDR3 is 15 residues. CDR1 is MNHNS, CDR2 SASEGT, per germline. Unmatched junction bases numbered 6, after V lost 4 bases and J lost 3 bases.

The V and J genes are TRBV5-1 and TRBJ1-4, with D hard to call. There are 15 residues in the CDR3. Trimming removed 1 base from V and 3 bases from J, with 10 bases in between. Germline loops: CDR1 SGHRS, CDR2 YFSETQ. As DNA, the CDR3 is TGCGCCAGCAGCTTGAGTTGGGCTTCTAATGAAAAACTGTTTTTT. Residues: CASSLSWASNEKLFF. Drawing the rest from reference TRBV5-1 and TRBJ1-4, the complete variable domain is KAGVTQTPRYLIKTRGQQVTLSCSPISGHRSVSWYQQTPGQGLQFLFEYFSETQRNKGNFPGRFSGRQFSNSRSEMNVSTLELGDSALYLCASSLSWASNEKLFFGSGTQLSVL.

This chain joins TRBV5-1 and TRBJ1-5; the D gene is possibly TRBD1 (6 bases). There are 17 residues in the CDR3. V was shortened by 0 bases and J by 2 bases, with 15 bases between the two germline ends. Germline V CDR1 and CDR2: SGHRS, YFSETQ. In DNA form, the CDR3 reads TGCGCCAGCAGCTTGGGGGTGGACAGTCGCGGCAATCAGCCCCAGCATTTT. The encoded protein is CASSLGVDSRGNQPQHF.

This sequence joins TRBV5-1 and TRBJ2-6, with TRBD1 matching 7 bases. Germline CDR1 reads SGHRS; CDR2 reads YFSETQ. The CDR3 has 18 residues. After removal of 0 bases from V and 0 bases from J, the junction contained 6 bases not matched to a gene. This CDR3 reads CASSLGDSLGSGANVLTF. CDR3 DNA: TGCGCCAGCAGCTTGGGGGACAGCCTAGGCTCTGGGGCCAACGTCCTGACTTTC.

This rearrangement joins TRBV6-1 to TRBJ2-7; D possibly matches TRBD1 or TRBD2 (5 bases each). CDR3 length equals 15 residues. V lost 8 bases and J lost 0, with 17 bases in between. Germline-derived CDR1 and CDR2 are MNHNS and SASEGT. The CDR3 DNA sequence: TGTGCCAGCCTCCCCCGGTTTGGGGGCTCCTACGAGCAGTACTTC. Amino acid sequence: CASLPRFGGSYEQYF.

This clone was observed a handful of times. The chain links TRBV6-5 to TRBJ1-1; D is perhaps TRBD1 (6 bases). The CDR3 extends over 15 amino acids. Per the germline V gene, CDR1 is MNHEY and CDR2 is SVGAGI. V was shortened by 0 bases and J by 5 bases, with 13 bases between the two germline ends. As DNA, the CDR3 is TGTGCCAGCAGTTACTCGAACAGGGCAAGGACTGAAGCTTTCTTT. Translation gives CASSYSNRARTEAFF.

This clone is a singleton in its sample. The chain uses TRBV19 and TRBJ2-2; 11 bases match TRBD2. The junction had 11 bases not matched to a gene; V was cut back by 10 bases and J by 4 bases. There are 16 residues in the CDR3. Looked up from germline, CDR1 is LNHDA and CDR2 is SQIVND (reference sequence). This chain's CDR3 is CATKIAGGRATGELFF. Written as DNA, the CDR3 is TGTGCCACTAAAATAGCGGGGGGGCGTGCCACCGGGGAGCTGTTTTTT.

This rearrangement joins TRBV7-3 to TRBJ2-3, with 8 bases fitting TRBD2. CDR1 is SGHTA and CDR2 is FQGTGA in the germline V gene. V was clipped by 5 bases and J by 3 bases; unmatched bases: 7. The CDR3 is 15 residues long. The CDR3 nucleotides read TGTGCCAGCAGCCCCACGGGGGGGCCGACAGATACGCAGTATTTT. Its translation is CASSPTGGPTDTQYF.

The chain uses TRBV30 and TRBJ2-4; D perhaps matches TRBD2 (6 bases). Trimming removed 3 bases at V and 3 bases at J, with 18 bases between. Looked up from germline, CDR1 is GTSNPN and CDR2 is SVGIG (reference sequence). CDR3 length equals 16 residues. DNA for the CDR3: TGTGCCTGGAGCTCACCCGGGAGAGGCGACAAAAACATTCAGTACTTC. Encoded protein: CAWSSPGRGDKNIQYF.

This clone occurred once. This sequence joins TRBV5-4 and TRBJ2-3, with TRBD1 matching 8 bases. V trimming: 1 base; J trimming: 7 bases; junction bases outside the gene matches: 11. The CDR3 totals 16 residues. Germline CDR1 reads SGHNT; CDR2 reads YYREEE (reference sequence). CDR3 sequence (DNA): TGTGCCAGCAGCTTGTTCCTCGGCAGGGGGCTAAATACGCAGTATTTT. Protein product: CASSLFLGRGLNTQYF.

The gene calls are TRBV12-5 and TRBJ2-7; a weak D match, TRBD1 (6 bases). The CDR3 is made up of 16 amino acids. V shed 4 bases and J shed 0 bases, with 16 bases lying between them. CDR1 and CDR2 (germline): LGHNT, FRNRAP. CDR3: CASGSIPWDNSYEQYF. The CDR3 DNA reads TGTGCTAGTGGTTCCATTCCCTGGGACAACTCCTACGAGCAGTACTTC.

The chain uses TRBV25-1 and TRBJ2-1, with TRBD2 matching over 12 bases. Germline CDR1 MGHDK, CDR2 SYGVNS. The CDR3 is made up of 17 amino acids. Losses at the gene ends were 4 bases for V and 9 bases for J; bases not matched to a gene: 13. In nucleotides, the CDR3 is TGTGCCAGCAGTGCCAGAATGGGGCTAGCGGGGGGGAGTGAGCAGTTCTTC. The encoded protein is CASSARMGLAGGSEQFF.

V usage is TRBV7-8 and J usage is TRBJ2-5, with 7 bases lining up with TRBD2. CDR1 and CDR2 (germline): SGHVS, FQNEAQ. The length of the CDR3 is 15 residues. V trimming: 0 bases; J trimming: 7 bases; junction bases outside the gene matches: 8. CDR3 sequence: CASSLAGGFRGTQYF. The DNA of the CDR3 is TGTGCCAGCAGCTTAGCGGGGGGGTTTCGAGGGACCCAGTACTTC.

The gene calls are TRBV6-5 and TRBJ2-1, with TRBD2 as a possible D gene (6 bases). There are 15 residues in the CDR3. Germline values: CDR1 MNHEY, CDR2 SVGAGI. Trimming removed 1 base at V and 2 bases at J, with 9 bases between. CDR3 in amino acids: CASSYFREAYNEQFF. CDR3 DNA: TGTGCCAGCAGTTACTTCAGGGAGGCCTACAATGAGCAGTTCTTC.

The chain uses TRBV15 and TRBJ2-7, with a possible D match to TRBD1 (6 bases). In germline, CDR1 is LNHNV, CDR2 YYDKDF (reference sequence). Trimming left V 3 bases short and J 2 bases short, with 17 bases between. This CDR3 region has 16 residues. The CDR3 DNA is TGTGCCACCAGCAGGACCTTGACAGGACCGGCCTACGAGCAGTACTTC. Protein product: CATSRTLTGPAYEQYF.